The table lists the clone carrying this T cell receptor beta chain with a few counts. As yet, its antigen is unknown. This entry comes from a study of cytomegalovirus exposure and HLA in healthy donors. At the level of the study: HLA-typed donors were the source of approximately 80 million unique TCRs held in an early data release. Broader study findings: The analysis excluded some indistinguishable V segments, including TRBV6-2 and TRBV6-3.

This CDR3 has 17 amino acids. V was shortened by 0 bases and J by 3 bases, with 18 bases between the two germline ends. Germline CDR1 and CDR2: SGHAT and FQNNGV. Researchers ran the PCR with 60 Vbeta and 13 Jbeta primers. Assay: immunoSEQ multiplex PCR; the TCRdb copy retains only in-frame clones and omits some. The sample contains 150,000 to 200,000 clones, more than 80% of which appear only once. This TCR was recovered from a boy aged 5-17 years in good health and CMV-seronegative. Sequenced input: PBMCs. The chain carries TRBV11-2 and TRBJ2-7; a possible D gene is TRBD1 (5 bases). This CDR3 is CASSLDHPPRDLYEQYF. In DNA, the CDR3 is TGTGCCAGCAGCTTAGATCATCCTCCCAGGGATCTCTACGAGCAGTACTTC.